This is a list of T cell receptor beta chains from one sample in a study of blood T cells in healthy people across ages. TCRdb reprocessed the 5' RACE reads with MiXCR, giving one entry per CDR3 protein. Of 980,000 or so distinct CDR3 sequences in the sample, around 46% were seen once. The specimen sequenced was blood. These receptors were obtained from a man younger than 40 in good health. CDR3s include the opening cysteine and the closing phenylalanine or tryptophan. Fields, in order: V gene, clone size, D gene, J gene, CDR3 DNA, CDR3 protein. The D gene is left open where the match is weak. Expanded clones are given a class, and other clones once, few, many or no size at all.

TRBV2,-,-,TRBJ2-7,TGTGCCAGCAAAGAACCTGACCTTAGCTCCTACGAGCAGTACTTC,CASKEPDLSSYEQYF
TRBV28,-,-,TRBJ2-7,TGTGCCAGCAGTTCGAGGGACAACTCCTACGAGCGGTACTTC,CASSSRDNSYERYF
TRBV29-1,many,-,TRBJ2-5,TGCAGCGCGAGACAGAACCAAGAGACCCAGTACTTC,CSARQNQETQYF
TRBV4-2,-,-,TRBJ2-1,TGTGCCAGCAGCCCTCTCGGGCCCATGGCAGGGTCGAATGAGCAGTTCTTC,CASSPLGPMAGSNEQFF
TRBV2,few,TRBD1,TRBJ2-6,TGTGCCAGCAGATCGGGACAGGGAGACTCTGGGGCCAACGTCCTGACTTTC,CASRSGQGDSGANVLTF
TRBV7-2,-,TRBD2,TRBJ2-7,TGTGCCAGCAGCTTAAGCGGGGGGCTAAACTACGAGCAGTACTTC,CASSLSGGLNYEQYF
TRBV4-1,-,-,TRBJ2-1,TGCGCCAGCAGCCAAACGACCCAGGGCGGCCTAGGGAATGAGCAGTTCTTC,CASSQTTQGGLGNEQFF
TRBV9,-,-,TRBJ2-1,TGTGCCAGCAGCGTAGACAGGGACACCAATGAGCAGTTCTTC,CASSVDRDTNEQFF
TRBV12-3/TRBV12-4,once,TRBD1,TRBJ2-1,TGTGCCAGCAACCGGGACAGGGTTGATCTGGATGAGCAGTTCTTC,CASNRDRVDLDEQFF
TRBV5-1,-,TRBD2,TRBJ2-3,TGCGCCAGCAGCTTGGATGGTAGCGGGGGGGATACGCAGTATTTT,CASSLDGSGGDTQYF
TRBV20-1,-,-,TRBJ1-5,TGCAGTGCTAGCCCCCTTGACGGGGTAATCAATCAGCCCCAGCATTTT,CSASPLDGVINQPQHF
TRBV14,-,-,TRBJ2-4,TGTGCCAGCAGCCAAGAATGGGGATCTACTCAGTACTTC,CASSQEWGSTQYF
TRBV6-2/TRBV6-3,-,TRBD2,TRBJ2-4,TGTGCCAGCAGTTACCCCTCAGCGGGGGGGAAAAACATTCAGTACTTC,CASSYPSAGGKNIQYF
TRBV12-3/TRBV12-4,-,-,TRBJ1-5,TGTGCCAGCAGGGGAGATCAGCCCCAGCATTTT,CASRGDQPQHF
TRBV27,few,TRBD1,TRBJ2-3,TGTGCCAGCAGGGGGACAGGGGCAGATACGCAGTATTTT,CASRGTGADTQYF
TRBV4-2,-,-,TRBJ1-1,TGTGCCAGCAGAGTCGGGGGCTGGAACACTGAAGCTTTCTTT,CASRVGGWNTEAFF
TRBV6-1,-,-,TRBJ2-6,TGTGCCAGCAGTGAAGGGTCGTGGGGATCTGGGGCCAACGTCCTGACTTTC,CASSEGSWGSGANVLTF